These 30 T cell receptor beta chains came from one sample sequenced in a study of cytotoxic CD8 clonotypes in ibrutinib-treated CLL. TCRdb's table, derived via immunoSEQ multiplex PCR, lists solely in-frame clones and lacks some. Of approximately 15,000 clones listed, approximately 60% were seen once; the top ten hold roughly 12%. The input for sequencing was PBMCs, taken before ibrutinib treatment. Source of these receptors: a human donor with chronic lymphocytic leukemia.

The CDR3 loop is CASTALWRIGNTIYF. DNA of the CDR3: TGTGCCAGCACAGCGTTATGGAGGATTGGAAACACCATATATTTT. V is TRBV6-5 and J is TRBJ1-3; no clear D gene. The germline CDR1 and CDR2 sequences are MNHEY and SVGAGI. V was clipped by 7 bases and J by 3 bases, with 16 bases between them. The CDR3 extends over 15 amino acids.

The chain has TRBV6-4 and TRBJ2-1; D may correspond to TRBD1 or TRBD2 (6 bases each). CDR1 is MRHNA and CDR2 is SNTAGT in the germline V gene. The germline V and J ends were trimmed by 5 bases and 0 bases, with 11 bases remaining between them. The length of the CDR3 is 15 residues. The CDR3 DNA reads as TGTGCCAGCAGTCGGGGGCCCTCCTCCTACAATGAGCAGTTCTTC. Translated: CASSRGPSSYNEQFF.

J is TRBJ1-2 and V is TRBV2; possibly TRBD1 for D (6 bases). This CDR3 is built from 13 residues. V lost 3 bases to trimming and J lost 5 bases, with 10 bases between them. CDR1 SNHLY and CDR2 FYNNEI come from the germline V gene. CDR3 in DNA: TGTGCCAGCAGTGACGGGCAGGGGTATGGCTACACCTTC. Amino acid sequence: CASSDGQGYGYTF.

The chain combines TRBV23-1 with TRBJ1-3; no clear D. TRBV23-1 is identified as an open reading frame with a role that is uncertain. The CDR3 is 15 amino acids. V was trimmed by 0 bases and J by 0 bases, leaving 6 bases between them. CDR3 sequence (DNA): TGCGCCAGCAGTCAATCTAGAGGCTCTGGAAACACCATATATTTT. Translating it yields CASSQSRGSGNTIYF.

This clone was seen once. This chain joins TRBV5-1 and TRBJ1-5; perhaps TRBD1 as D (6 bases). The CDR3 consists of 17 residues. Germline CDR1 and CDR2: SGHRS and YFSETQ. The ends were cut back, 2 bases at V and 5 bases at J, with 20 bases in the middle. The CDR3 protein is CASSFCSGEGGDQPQHF. The CDR3 DNA reads as TGCGCCAGCAGCTTTTGCTCAGGGGAAGGCGGGGATCAGCCCCAGCATTTT.

CDR3 DNA: TGTGCCAGCAGTTTATTTAAAGGGGGGAATACTGAAGCTTTCTTT. This translates into CASSLFKGGNTEAFF. The chain has TRBV28 and TRBJ1-1; perhaps TRBD1 as D (6 bases). CDR1 is MDHEN and CDR2 is SYDVKM in the germline V gene. This CDR3 contains 15 residues. V lost 1 base to trimming and J lost 5 bases, with 14 bases between them. The whole variable domain, filled in from reference TRBV28 and TRBJ1-1, reads DVKVTQSSRYLVKRTGEKVFLECVQDMDHENMFWYRQDPGLGLRLIYFSYDVKMKEKGDIPEGYSVSREKKERFSLILESASTNQTSMYLCASSLFKGGNTEAFFGQGTRLTVV.

The chain links TRBV10-1 to TRBJ2-1; the D gene is possibly TRBD2 (7 bases). The ends were cut back, 3 bases at V and 13 bases at J, with 13 bases in the middle. CDR1 is WNHNN, CDR2 SYGVQD, per germline (reference sequence). This CDR3 comprises 12 residues. CDR3 in amino acids: CASSDGRGQQFF. CDR3 sequence (DNA): TGCGCCAGCAGTGACGGGCGGGGGCAACAGTTCTTC.

This rearrangement joins TRBV29-1 to TRBJ2-3, with TRBD2 matching 8 bases. Germline trimming cut 7 bases from V and 4 bases from J; bases unmatched to any gene: 10. The CDR3 consists of 14 residues. Germline lookup yields CDR1 SQVTM and CDR2 ANQGSEA. In DNA, the CDR3 is TGCAGCGCTTCGGGAGGGCCAAGACCAGATACGCAGTATTTT. This encodes CSASGGPRPDTQYF.

This sequence joins TRBV9 and TRBJ2-5; the D gene could be TRBD1 or TRBD2 (5 bases each). The CDR3 loop spans 14 amino acids. Germline assignment: CDR1 SGDLS and CDR2 YYNGEE. V lost 4 bases and J lost 10, with 20 bases in between. CDR3 in amino acids: CASSPTGRAWGQYF. In DNA, the CDR3 is TGTGCCAGCAGCCCGACGGGGCGGGCCTGGGGCCAGTACTTC.

The chain couples TRBV6-5 to TRBJ1-1; no firm D call. The CDR3 runs to 15 residues. Trimming removed 6 bases at V and 0 bases at J, with 14 bases between. The V gene's germline CDR1 is MNHEY and CDR2 SVGAGI. This CDR3 is CASRPDGTLNTEAFF. The CDR3 nucleotides read TGTGCCAGCAGACCGGACGGAACCTTGAACACTGAAGCTTTCTTT.

The CDR3 loop reads CASSMMSGTGLYGYTF. The CDR3, as DNA: TGTGCCAGCAGCATGATGTCCGGGACAGGGCTTTATGGCTACACCTTC. The chain links TRBV7-9 to TRBJ1-2, with TRBD1 matching 9 bases. V shed 5 bases and J 5 bases; nucleotides not matched to a gene: 12. The CDR3 totals 16 residues. Germline CDR1 and CDR2: SEHNR and FQNEAQ (reference sequence). The full variable domain, in which reference TRBV7-9 and TRBJ1-2 provide the parts outside the CDR3, is DTGVSQNPRHKITKRGQNVTFRCDPISEHNRLYWYRQTLGQGPEFLTYFQNEAQLEKSRLLSDRFSAERPKGSFSTLEIQRTEQGDSAMYLCASSMMSGTGLYGYTFGSGTRLTVV.

This rearrangement joins TRBV11-1 to TRBJ2-7; 7 bases line up with TRBD2. The CDR3 is made up of 15 amino acids. Looked up from germline, CDR1 is SGHAT and CDR2 is FQDESV (reference sequence). J was trimmed by 6 bases and V by 5 bases; bases with no gene match: 13. For the CDR3, the DNA is TGTGCCAGCAGCCCAGCGGGCCGGGGCGGGGGCGAGCAGTACGTC. This codes for CASSPAGRGGGEQYV.

This clone was found a few times. This rearrangement joins TRBV15 to TRBJ1-2; D unclear. The V end was cut by 1 base, the J end by 1 base, with 7 bases between. The CDR3 has 14 residues. The V gene's germline CDR1 is LNHNV and CDR2 YYDKDF (reference sequence). CDR3 amino acids: CATSRAGINYGYTF. The CDR3 coding sequence is TGTGCCACCAGCAGAGCGGGGATTAACTATGGCTACACCTTC.

Within the sample, this clone is medium-sized. The genes are TRBV28 and TRBJ2-1, with TRBD2 matching over 8 bases. The ends lost 2 bases at V and 7 bases at J; junction bases unmatched: 10. This CDR3 has 16 amino acids. Germline V gene lookup returns CDR1 MDHEN and CDR2 SYDVKM. The CDR3 protein is CASSLRSGVLGNEQFF. CDR3 nucleotides: TGTGCCAGCAGTTTACGTAGCGGGGTCCTGGGGAATGAGCAGTTCTTC.

This clone occurred a few times. The J gene is TRBJ2-3, the V gene TRBV5-4; a possible D gene is TRBD2 (5 bases). From germline, CDR1 is SGHNT and CDR2 YYREEE (reference sequence). The CDR3 length is 14 residues. V lost 3 bases and J 2 bases, leaving 10 bases between the germline ends. CDR3 protein: CASSSTGNTDTQYF. For the CDR3, the DNA is TGTGCCAGCAGCTCAACCGGGAACACAGATACGCAGTATTTT.

The V gene is TRBV10-2, the J gene TRBJ2-3; 8 bases line up with TRBD2. Unmatched junction bases numbered 7, after V lost 3 bases and J lost 5 bases. The CDR3 sequence is 15 residues long. Germline values: CDR1 WSHSY, CDR2 SAAADI. CDR3 protein: CASSEWRGEKDTQYF. In DNA form, the CDR3 reads TGCGCCAGCAGTGAATGGCGGGGGGAGAAAGATACGCAGTATTTT.

This clone was counted between two and nine times. The chain employs TRBV28 and TRBJ1-1; D not resolved. CDR1 and CDR2 (germline): MDHEN, SYDVKM. Trimming stripped 4 bases from V and 1 base from J, with 4 bases between. This CDR3 spans 12 amino acids. The CDR3 reads CASSWANTEAFF. The CDR3 DNA reads TGTGCCAGCAGTTGGGCGAACACTGAAGCTTTCTTT.

CDR3 in DNA: TGCGCCAGCAGTGGTCCGACAGGGTTCAACATTCAGTACTTC. This gives the protein CASSGPTGFNIQYF. The genes are TRBV5-1 and TRBJ2-4; TRBD1 aligns across 7 bases. Germline values: CDR1 SGHRS, CDR2 YFSETQ. CDR3 length: 14 amino acids. Unmatched junction bases numbered 9, after V lost 5 bases and J lost 7 bases.

The chain uses TRBV7-2 and TRBJ1-2, with D possibly TRBD1 on 5 matching bases. Germline CDR1 SGHTA, CDR2 FQGNSA. The ends were cut back, 1 base at V and 0 bases at J, with 6 bases in the middle. The CDR3 runs 14 residues. The CDR3 loop reads CASSLGGANYGYTF. The CDR3 coding sequence is TGTGCCAGCAGCTTAGGGGGGGCTAACTATGGCTACACCTTC.

This rearrangement joins TRBV5-1 to TRBJ2-5, with D perhaps TRBD2 (6 bases). V shed 3 bases and J shed 5 bases, with 17 bases lying between them. The CDR3 is 15 residues long. CDR1 and CDR2 from the germline V gene are SGHRS and YFSETQ. The CDR3 nucleotides are TGCGCCAGCAGCTCCGCACCGACTAGAATGGAGACCCAGTACTTC. Its protein is CASSSAPTRMETQYF.

CDR3 coding DNA: TGTGCCAGCTCTACTCCGGGACTACGGTTCTTC. Translation gives CASSTPGLRFF. The chain uses TRBV6-5 and TRBJ2-1; 7 bases align to TRBD2. The CDR3 sequence is 11 residues long. V gave up 8 bases and J gave up 15 bases; unmatched junction bases: 10. Germline values: CDR1 MNHEY, CDR2 SVGAGI.

The chain is built from TRBV10-3 and TRBJ1-1, with a possible D match to TRBD1 (6 bases). The CDR3 has 14 residues. Trimming cost V 6 bases and J 3 bases, with 14 bases left between them. Germline V CDR1 and CDR2: ENHRY, SYGVKD. The CDR3 DNA is TGTGCCATCAGGGAGACAGGCTTATACACTGAAGCTTTCTTT. Residues: CAIRETGLYTEAFF.

The J gene is TRBJ1-1, the V gene TRBV5-8; 8 bases fit TRBD1. The V segment lost 4 bases and the J segment 2 bases; nucleotides outside the gene matches: 4. The CDR3 totals 14 residues. CDR1 is SGHTS, CDR2 YDEGEE, per germline. The CDR3 nucleotides are TGTGCCAGCAGCGACGGGACAGGAAACACTGAAGCTTTCTTT. This gives the protein CASSDGTGNTEAFF.

The chain combines TRBV5-4 with TRBJ1-4, with 10 bases matching TRBD1. Trimming removed 1 base from V and 5 bases from J; junction bases left unmatched: 2. Germline lookup yields CDR1 SGHNT and CDR2 YYREEE (reference sequence). This CDR3 comprises 15 residues. CDR3 sequence reads: CASSLMGQGNEKLFF. The DNA for the CDR3 is TGTGCCAGCAGCTTGATGGGACAGGGGAATGAAAAACTGTTTTTT.

The V and J genes are TRBV7-9 and TRBJ1-4; D not certain. Germline CDR1 reads SEHNR; CDR2 reads FQNEAQ (reference sequence). There are 15 residues in the CDR3. Trimming left V 2 bases short and J 5 bases short, with 12 bases between. The CDR3 spells CASSLSGSVNEKLFF. The CDR3 DNA is TGTGCCAGCAGCTTATCGGGCAGCGTCAATGAAAAACTGTTTTTT.

The chain recombines TRBV6-6 with TRBJ1-5; D unclear. This CDR3 is 15 amino acids long. V was trimmed by 2 bases and J by 0 bases, leaving 8 bases between them. The germline V gene encodes CDR1 MNHNY and CDR2 SVGAGI (reference sequence). In DNA, the CDR3 is TGTGCCAGCAGTTACAGGGATAATAGCAATCAGCCCCAGCATTTT. It is translated as CASSYRDNSNQPQHF.

In DNA, the CDR3 is TGCGCCAGCAGCTTGGCCGGAGGGCTGACAGATACGCAGTATTTT. Its protein product is CASSLAGGLTDTQYF. The chain recombines TRBV5-1 with TRBJ2-3, with a weak D call TRBD2 (6 bases). V was shortened by 0 bases and J by 3 bases, with 11 bases between the two germline ends. CDR1 SGHRS and CDR2 YFSETQ come from the germline V gene. This CDR3 region has 15 residues. Combining the CDR3 with reference TRBV5-1 and TRBJ2-3 gives the whole variable domain KAGVTQTPRYLIKTRGQQVTLSCSPISGHRSVSWYQQTPGQGLQFLFEYFSETQRNKGNFPGRFSGRQFSNSRSEMNVSTLELGDSALYLCASSLAGGLTDTQYFGPGTRLTVL.

The chain joins TRBV5-5 to TRBJ1-2; the D is unclear. Germline V gives CDR1 SGHKS, CDR2 YYEKEE (reference sequence). V was pared by 2 bases and J by 2 bases, with 13 bases between. This CDR3 spans 15 amino acids. The CDR3 coding sequence is TGTGCCAGCAGCTTAGCCCACAGAGCCAACTATGGCTACACCTTC. Translated, it gives CASSLAHRANYGYTF. Combining the CDR3 with reference TRBV5-5 and TRBJ1-2 gives the whole variable domain DAGVTQSPTHLIKTRGQQVTLRCSPISGHKSVSWYQQVLGQGPQFIFQYYEKEERGRGNFPDRFSARQFPNYSSELNVNALLLGDSALYLCASSLAHRANYGYTFGSGTRLTVV.

This clone was detected once. This chain connects TRBV2 to TRBJ2-7; D unclear. V was pared by 5 bases and J by 9 bases, with 11 bases between. The CDR3 is 11 residues long. The germline V gene encodes CDR1 SNHLY and CDR2 FYNNEI. CDR3 residues: CASSSPAGQYV. CDR3 nucleotides: TGTGCCAGCAGTTCCCCCGCTGGGCAGTACGTC.

This chain's CDR3 is CASSFLRTGAYEQYV. CDR3 DNA: TGTGCCAGCAGCTTCCTTCGGACAGGAGCTTACGAGCAGTACGTC. The chain joins TRBV11-3 to TRBJ2-7; TRBD1 matches at 7 bases. The J segment lost 4 bases and the V segment lost 3 bases, leaving 9 bases of the junction unmatched. The length of the CDR3 is 15 residues. CDR1 is SGHNT, CDR2 YENEEA, per germline.